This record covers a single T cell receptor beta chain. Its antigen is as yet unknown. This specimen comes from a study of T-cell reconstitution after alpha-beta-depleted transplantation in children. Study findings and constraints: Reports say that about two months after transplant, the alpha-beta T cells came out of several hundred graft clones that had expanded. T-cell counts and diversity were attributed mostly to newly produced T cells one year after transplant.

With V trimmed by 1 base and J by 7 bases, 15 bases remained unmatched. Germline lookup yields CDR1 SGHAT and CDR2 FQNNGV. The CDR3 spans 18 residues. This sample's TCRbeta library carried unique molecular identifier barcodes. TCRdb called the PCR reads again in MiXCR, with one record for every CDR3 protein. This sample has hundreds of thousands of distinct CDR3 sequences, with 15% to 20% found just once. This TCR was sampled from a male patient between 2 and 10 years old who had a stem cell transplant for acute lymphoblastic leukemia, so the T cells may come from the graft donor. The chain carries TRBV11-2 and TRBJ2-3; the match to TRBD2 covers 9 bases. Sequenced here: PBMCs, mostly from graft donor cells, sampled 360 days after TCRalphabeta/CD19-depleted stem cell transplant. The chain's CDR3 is CASSLVATGLARSNTQYF. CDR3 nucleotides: TGTGCCAGCAGCTTAGTAGCGACGGGACTAGCTAGAAGCAATACGCAGTATTTT.